This TCR beta chain was retrieved from a study of cytomegalovirus exposure and HLA in healthy donors. The study's findings and limits: Accurate HLA-A and HLA-B prediction from TCR beta sequences was reported for most subjects.

In regard to this clone: As yet, its antigen is unknown.

Germline CDR1 and CDR2: GTSNPN and SVGIG (reference sequence). The CDR3 runs 12 residues. V was trimmed by 3 bases and J by 3 bases, leaving 9 bases between them. PCR was performed using 60 Vbeta and 13 Jbeta primers. Authors' methods: Roughly 10 million shared chains were among 65 million to 85 million unique TCR beta chains counted in a later analysis. Some clones are missing from TCRdb's copy, which holds only in-frame ones; the method was immunoSEQ multiplex PCR. The V and J calls and clone size come from that table; D and trimming were worked out from the DNA. The top ten hold 0.2% to 0.3% of the sample, which has around 210,000 clones, roughly 85% seen once.

The sample consisted of PBMCs. This sequence joins TRBV30 and TRBJ2-7, with a possible D match to TRBD1 (6 bases). This receptor was obtained from a girl aged 2-10 years in good health and CMV-seronegative. The CDR3 DNA is TGTGCCTGGAGACAGGGTTACTACGAGCAGTACTTC. Protein product: CAWRQGYYEQYF.